This TCR beta chain is from a study of shared clonotypes between healthy human individuals. Input per replicate PCR of unsorted PBMC was around 0.3 ug DNA, corresponding to tens of thousands of T cell genomes. Generated by immunoSEQ multiplex PCR, the TCRdb table keeps only in-frame clones and is missing some. The repertoire holds roughly 500,000 clones, approximately 80% seen once, with approximately 12% in the top ten. A few counts support this clone. The sequence came from a woman aged 40 to 50 in good health. Some clones in this sample may be carry-over from other donors' samples. What was sequenced was PBMCs.

CDR3 region: CASGQGYEQYF. CDR3 nucleotide sequence: TGTGCCAGTGGACAGGGTTACGAGCAGTACTTC. The rearrangement uses TRBV19 and TRBJ2-7; 8 bases are a match to TRBD1. J was trimmed by 4 bases and V by 8 bases; bases with no gene match: 1. The germline V gene encodes CDR1 LNHDA and CDR2 SQIVND (reference sequence). CDR3 length equals 11 residues.